Listed below are T cell receptor beta chains from one sample, sequenced in a study of T cell repertoires in cytomegalovirus infection. Antigen specificity for these receptors is unknown. TCRdb reanalysed the reads using MiXCR and keeps one entry per CDR3 protein. The data hold some 350,000 distinct CDR3 sequences, with approximately 30% observed a single time. The material sequenced was cultured PBMCs, taken from culture after CMV antigen stimulation. Every receptor here comes from a human donor in good health (CMV status not recorded). Some clones in this sample may be carry-over from other donors' samples. Both conserved end residues are part of each CDR3. D genes are given only for firm matches. Clone size, where shown, is once, few, many, or a class for clones that have expanded.

abundance	v_gene	d_gene	j_gene	len	CDR3nt	CDR3aa
NA	TRBV7-2	NA	TRBJ1-2	14	TGTGCCAGCAGTCGACTCGACGGGAACTATGGCTACACCTTC	CASSRLDGNYGYTF
NA	TRBV5-1	NA	TRBJ1-2	13	TGCGCCAGCAGCTTGGAAGCCGGGAGGTGGTACACCTTC	CASSLEAGRWYTF
few	TRBV7-2	NA	TRBJ1-4	12	TGTGCCAGCAGCCCCGGACGTGAAAAACTGTTTTTT	CASSPGREKLFF
few	TRBV24-1	NA	TRBJ2-2	17	TGTGCCACCAGTGACACGAAGTCCCGAGCTAGTCACGGGGAGCTGTTTTTT	CATSDTKSRASHGELFF
few	TRBV28	NA	TRBJ2-4	15	TGTGCCAGCAGTTTAAGTTTGGGACGGGCAAACATTCAGTACTTC	CASSLSLGRANIQYF
NA	TRBV20-1	TRBD2	TRBJ2-5	17	TGCAGTGCGACCCCCACCGGGACTAGCGGGAGCATCGAGACCCAGTACTTC	CSATPTGTSGSIETQYF
NA	TRBV6-5	NA	TRBJ1-2	17	TGTGCCAGCACGCATGCTAAAATCCGGGACAACAGAAGGGGCTACACCTTC	CASTHAKIRDNRRGYTF
NA	TRBV3-1	TRBD1	TRBJ2-3	16	TGTGCCAGCAGCCAGCTGGACAGGGTCAGCACAGATACGCAGTATTTT	CASSQLDRVSTDTQYF
few	TRBV7-6	TRBD2	TRBJ2-7	13	TGTGCCAGCAGCCAGGGACTAGCCTACGAGCAGTACTTC	CASSQGLAYEQYF
few	TRBV11-3	NA	TRBJ1-1	14	TGTGCCAGCAGCCGCCTCTCAGGGGACACTGAAGCTTTCTTT	CASSRLSGDTEAFF
once	TRBV5-4	NA	TRBJ2-1	12	TGTGCCAGCAGCCAAATAGAGCGTGAGCAGTTCTTC	CASSQIEREQFF
few	TRBV24-1	TRBD1	TRBJ2-3	16	TGTGCCACCAGTGACCCCGGACAGGGAAGCACAGATACGCAGTATTTT	CATSDPGQGSTDTQYF
few	TRBV12-3/TRBV12-4	NA	TRBJ1-2	14	TGTGCCAGCAGTTTCAGCTGGGAGGGGTATGGCTACACCTTC	CASSFSWEGYGYTF
NA	TRBV7-2	NA	TRBJ2-2	15	TGTGCCAGCAGCCCCCTTCTAGACCTCCCCGGGGAGCTGTTTTTT	CASSPLLDLPGELFF
few	TRBV7-2	NA	TRBJ2-7	14	TGTGCCAGCAGCCCCCGGGGTCAGGGCTACGAGCAGTACTTC	CASSPRGQGYEQYF
NA	TRBV15	TRBD1	TRBJ1-6	16	TGTGCCACCAGCGGGGGGGTAGACAGGGGTAATTCACCCCTCCACTTT	CATSGGVDRGNSPLHF
NA	TRBV19	NA	TRBJ2-3	19	TGTGCCAGTAGTATAGATTGGGTATCGAGCCGAATACACACAGATACGCAGTATTTT	CASSIDWVSSRIHTDTQYF
once	TRBV6-2/TRBV6-3	NA	TRBJ2-6	15	TGTGCCAGCAGTTCCAGGGAGCCTGGGGCCAACGTCCTGACTTTC	CASSSREPGANVLTF
NA	TRBV7-2	NA	TRBJ1-1	13	TGTGCCAGCAACTCAAACCCGGCCACTGAAGCTTTCTTT	CASNSNPATEAFF
NA	TRBV12-3/TRBV12-4	NA	TRBJ2-7	11	TGTGCCAGCAGCCGGAATATCGAGCAGTACTTC	CASSRNIEQYF
NA	TRBV12-3/TRBV12-4	TRBD2	TRBJ2-1	14	TGTGCCAGCGGTACCGGGACTAGATTTGACGAGCAGTTCTTC	CASGTGTRFDEQFF
NA	TRBV29-1	TRBD1	TRBJ1-2	17	TGCAGCGTTGAAGTGCGACAGGGGGTGCACACTAACTATGGCTACACCTTC	CSVEVRQGVHTNYGYTF
few	TRBV12-3/TRBV12-4	NA	TRBJ1-3	13	TGTGCCAGCAGCCGAAATGATGGAAACACCATATATTTT	CASSRNDGNTIYF
NA	TRBV10-3	NA	TRBJ1-3	14	TGTGCCATCAGTGACAGAAGCTCTGGAAACACCATATATTTT	CAISDRSSGNTIYF
NA	TRBV2	NA	TRBJ2-7	12	TGTGCCTCCAGCTGGTCTTCTCGGGAGCAGTACTTC	CASSWSSREQYF
few	TRBV12-3/TRBV12-4	TRBD1	TRBJ1-1	13	TGTGCCAGCAGTCTCGGGACAGGGGTTGAAGCTTTCTTT	CASSLGTGVEAFF
once	TRBV24-1	NA	TRBJ1-2	12	TGTGCCACCAGTGATGGGCCCTATGGCTACACCTTC	CATSDGPYGYTF
NA	TRBV5-4	TRBD2	TRBJ2-7	16	TGTGCCAGCAATTATTGGGCACTAGCGGGAGATAACGAGCAGTACTTC	CASNYWALAGDNEQYF
NA	TRBV27	NA	TRBJ2-5	17	TGTGCCAGCAGTCTCTTAGGGAGGCCCATCTCGGGAGAGACCCAGTACTTC	CASSLLGRPISGETQYF
NA	TRBV29-1	TRBD1	TRBJ2-5	12	TGCAGCGCCAGGGGACAGGGCGGGACCCAGTACTTC	CSARGQGGTQYF
NA	TRBV9	TRBD2	TRBJ2-3	15	TGTGCCAGCAGCGCGGGGGGGCTTTACACAGATACGCAGTATTTT	CASSAGGLYTDTQYF
few	TRBV4-1	NA	TRBJ2-5	15	TGCGCCAGCAGCCAAGGAGTACAGTCCCAAGAGACCCAGTACTTC	CASSQGVQSQETQYF
NA	TRBV6-2/TRBV6-3	NA	TRBJ2-1	14	TGTGCCAGCAGGACATATAACTCCTACAATGAGCAGTTCTTC	CASRTYNSYNEQFF
NA	TRBV7-2	NA	TRBJ2-5	15	TGTGCCAGCAGCCCCCAGGGGGGAATTCGGGAGACCCAGTACTTC	CASSPQGGIRETQYF
many	TRBV24-1	TRBD2	TRBJ2-1	17	TGTGCCACCAGTGATGCTTCCGGGACTAGACTTTACAATGAGCAGTTCTTC	CATSDASGTRLYNEQFF
NA	TRBV20-1	TRBD2	TRBJ2-7	17	TGCAGTGCTAGGGGACTAGCGGGAGAGATAACATTATACGAGCAGTACTTC	CSARGLAGEITLYEQYF
NA	TRBV28	TRBD2	TRBJ2-1	15	TGTGCCAGCAGTCGGACTAGCGGGCATAACAATGAGCAGTTCTTC	CASSRTSGHNNEQFF
NA	TRBV6-1	NA	TRBJ2-3	14	TGTGCCAGCAGTCCTACATCGACCACAGATACGCAGTATTTT	CASSPTSTTDTQYF
few	TRBV4-1	NA	TRBJ1-1	15	TGCGCCAGCAGCCAAGCTAAATTAGGTACGACTGAAGCTTTCTTT	CASSQAKLGTTEAFF
NA	TRBV19	NA	TRBJ2-2	15	TGTGCCAGTAGTCGAGATTCGGGACTTCCCGGGGAGCTGTTTTTT	CASSRDSGLPGELFF
few	TRBV6-2/TRBV6-3	NA	TRBJ2-3	15	TGTGCCAGCAGCCCACTAGAAGTCAGCACAGATACGCAGTATTTT	CASSPLEVSTDTQYF
many	TRBV28	NA	TRBJ1-2	14	TGTGCCAGCAGTTTATCCGGGGCTGACTATGGCTACACCTTC	CASSLSGADYGYTF
NA	TRBV6-6	TRBD2	TRBJ2-1	15	TGTGCCAGCAGTGGGCGGACTAGCAGGAGGAATGAGCAGTTCTTC	CASSGRTSRRNEQFF
few	TRBV19	TRBD1	TRBJ2-7	16	TGTGCCAGTAGTATAGGTGGGACAGGAGTCCGCTACGAGCAGTACTTC	CASSIGGTGVRYEQYF
many	TRBV7-9	NA	TRBJ2-3	15	TGTGCCAGCAGAGCATCCGAGGCGGGCACAGATACGCAGTATTTT	CASRASEAGTDTQYF
few	TRBV2	TRBD1	TRBJ1-2	16	TGTGCCAGCAGTGGTCCGGGACAGGGGGCCGGCTATGGCTACACCTTC	CASSGPGQGAGYGYTF
few	TRBV20-1	NA	TRBJ2-3	18	TGCAGTGCTAGACCCCCGAAAGGCGCCGGGGCCCGCACAGATACGCAGTATTTT	CSARPPKGAGARTDTQYF
few	TRBV24-1	NA	TRBJ1-5	17	TGTGCCACCAGTGATTCAACTGCAGGGAGGCGCAATCAGCCCCAGCATTTT	CATSDSTAGRRNQPQHF
NA	TRBV29-1	NA	TRBJ2-1	13	TGCAGCGTTGAGGTCGACAGATACAATGAGCAGTTCTTC	CSVEVDRYNEQFF
few	TRBV7-9	NA	TRBJ2-1	17	TGTGCCAGCAGCCGCCCCCGCGTGGGAGAAGGAAACAATGAGCAGTTCTTC	CASSRPRVGEGNNEQFF
once	TRBV19	TRBD1	TRBJ2-5	14	TGTGCCAGTAGTAGGGGGACAGTCTGGGAGACCCAGTACTTC	CASSRGTVWETQYF
many	TRBV7-2	NA	TRBJ1-3	12	TGTGCCAGCAGCCGGGGTGGAAACACCATATATTTT	CASSRGGNTIYF
NA	TRBV6-2/TRBV6-3	NA	TRBJ2-7	15	TGTGCCAGCAGTTTTACAGGATCGGGGCTCTACGAGCAGTACTTC	CASSFTGSGLYEQYF